The 26 T cell receptor beta chains below were found in one sample sequenced in a study of blood T cell repertoires in COVID-19. This table comes from immunoSEQ multiplex PCR, and its TCRdb copy is limited to in-frame clones, with some not included. The sample yields about 73,000 clones, about 83% seen once. Source material: peripheral blood. The origin of the receptors is a woman between 55 and 75 years old with acute or convalescent COVID-19.

This chain links TRBV7-9 with TRBJ1-2, with D tentatively TRBD1 (5 bases). Germline CDR1 and CDR2: SEHNR and FQNEAQ (reference sequence). The CDR3 has 15 amino acids. The ends were cut back, 2 bases at V and 0 bases at J, with 10 bases in the middle. The CDR3 loop is CASSLLRVSNYGYTF. The DNA for the CDR3 is TGTGCCAGCAGCTTACTCAGGGTTTCTAACTATGGCTACACCTTC.

The chain links TRBV19 to TRBJ1-4; TRBD1 is a possible D gene (5 bases). The V gene lost 7 bases and the J gene lost 11 bases, with 17 bases spanning the gap. From germline, CDR1 is LNHDA and CDR2 SQIVND (reference sequence). This CDR3 has 13 residues. CDR3 bases: TGTGCCAGTACCCCGGGAGGGGAAGGGAAACTGTTTTTT. It yields the protein CASTPGGEGKLFF.

The chain joins TRBV2 to TRBJ1-5; D remains ambiguous. The CDR3 has 13 amino acids. Germline lookup yields CDR1 SNHLY and CDR2 FYNNEI. V gave up 1 base and J gave up 4 bases, with 5 bases separating them. CDR3 nucleotide sequence: TGTGCCAGCAGTGAAGAACAAAATCAGCCCCAGCATTTT. Translation gives CASSEEQNQPQHF. Full variable domain (rest looked up from reference TRBV2 and TRBJ1-5): EPEVTQTPSHQVTQMGQEVILRCVPISNHLYFYWYRQILGQKVEFLVSFYNNEISEKSEIFDDQFSVERPDGSNFTLKIRSTKLEDSAMYFCASSEEQNQPQHFGDGTRLSIL.

This clone was seen a single time. This chain connects TRBV5-4 to TRBJ2-2; possibly TRBD1 for D (5 bases). The germline V and J ends were trimmed by 4 bases and 0 bases, with 19 bases remaining between them. The CDR3 covers 18 residues. Per the germline V gene, CDR1 is SGHNT and CDR2 is YYREEE (reference sequence). CDR3 sequence (DNA): TGTGCCAGCAGCCCCCCACAGGTCTCCCCTGCGAACACCGGGGAGCTGTTTTTT. It specifies CASSPPQVSPANTGELFF. The full variable domain, with the rest looked up from reference TRBV5-4 and TRBJ2-2, is ETGVTQSPTHLIKTRGQQVTLRCSSQSGHNTVSWYQQALGQGPQFIFQYYREEENGRGNFPPRFSGLQFPNYSSELNVNALELDDSALYLCASSPPQVSPANTGELFFGEGSRLTVL.

The chain joins TRBV25-1 to TRBJ2-7; 14 bases fit TRBD2. CDR3 length: 16 residues. J lost 4 bases, V lost 5 bases, and 7 bases had no gene match. The V gene's germline CDR1 is MGHDK and CDR2 SYGVNS. The CDR3 DNA is TGTGCCAGCAGTCAACCGGGGACTAGCGGGGGATACGAGCAGTACTTC. This codes for CASSQPGTSGGYEQYF.

Only one count was recorded for this clone. The CDR3 reads CASSRDRSDGYTF. The CDR3, as DNA: TGTGCCAGCTCCCGGGACAGGTCGGACGGCTACACCTTC. The V gene is TRBV18, the J gene TRBJ1-2; 8 nucleotides match TRBD1. There are 13 residues in the CDR3. The V gene end was trimmed by 6 bases and the J gene end by 8 bases; junction bases not matched to a gene: 8. Germline CDR1 reads KGHSH; CDR2 reads LQKENI.

The J gene is TRBJ1-1, the V gene TRBV3-1 (or the pseudogene TRBV3-2); D is perhaps TRBD1 (5 bases). CDR1 LGHDT and CDR2 YNNKEL come from the germline V gene (reference sequence). V shed 3 bases and J shed 1 base, with 9 bases lying between them. The CDR3 contains 14 residues. CDR3: CASSHTGGNTEAFF. The DNA of the CDR3 is TGTGCCAGCAGCCACACCGGGGGGAACACTGAAGCTTTCTTT.

This clone was counted only a few times. The chain has TRBV24-1 and TRBJ2-5, with 8 bases that match TRBD2. Per the germline V gene, CDR1 is KGHDR and CDR2 is SFDVKD. This CDR3 contains 13 residues. Trimming removed 6 bases from V and 4 bases from J; junction bases left unmatched: 3. DNA for the CDR3: TGTGCCACCAGTCTCGCGGGGGGAGAGACCCAGTACTTC. It yields the protein CATSLAGGETQYF.

The chain couples TRBV4-1 to TRBJ2-1; a possible D gene is TRBD2 (6 bases). Germline CDR1 MGHRA, CDR2 YSYEKL. The CDR3 is made up of 17 amino acids. V lost 5 bases and J lost 8, with 25 bases in between. The CDR3 bases are TGCGCCAGCAGCTTCCAACTAGCCGGTTATATAACGCATGAGCAGTTCTTC. Its protein product is CASSFQLAGYITHEQFF.

The chain carries TRBV4-1 and TRBJ1-2; D is unclear. Per germline, CDR1 MGHRA and CDR2 YSYEKL. The CDR3 loop spans 13 amino acids. Trimming shortened V by 1 base and J by 6 bases, and 9 bases separated the two germline ends. The CDR3 region has the DNA TGCGCCAGCAGCCAAGGTCTAGCGCATGGCTACACCTTC. Translation gives CASSQGLAHGYTF.

The rearrangement joins TRBV9 to TRBJ2-2; 8 nucleotides agree with TRBD1. This CDR3 is built from 16 residues. Unmatched junction bases numbered 3, after V lost 1 base and J lost 1 base. Germline V gene lookup returns CDR1 SGDLS and CDR2 YYNGEE. The CDR3 sequence is CASSVWGTGNTGELFF. CDR3 in DNA: TGTGCCAGCAGCGTATGGGGGACAGGGAACACCGGGGAGCTGTTTTTT.

The rearrangement joins TRBV5-1 to TRBJ2-5; 10 nucleotides align to TRBD2. The CDR3 has 15 residues. After removal of 4 bases from V and 4 bases from J, the junction contained 7 bases not matched to a gene. CDR1 is SGHRS and CDR2 is YFSETQ in the germline V gene. The CDR3 sequence: CASSTGTSVGETQYF. For the CDR3, the DNA is TGCGCCAGCAGCACCGGGACTAGCGTTGGAGAGACCCAGTACTTC.

The chain recombines TRBV10-3 with TRBJ2-7; weak D call: TRBD2 (5 bases). V was shortened by 3 bases and J by 2 bases, with 8 bases between the two germline ends. Germline V gene data show CDR1 as ENHRY and CDR2 as SYGVKD. The CDR3 length is 13 residues. CDR3 nucleotides: TGTGCCATCAGTGATTTGCGGGCCTACGAGCAGTACTTC. Protein sequence: CAISDLRAYEQYF.

The rearrangement links TRBV30 to TRBJ1-1; 7 bases are shared with TRBD1. CDR3 size: 13 residues. From germline, CDR1 is GTSNPN and CDR2 SVGIG (reference sequence). Germline trimming cut 3 bases from V and 5 bases from J; bases unmatched to any gene: 6. For the CDR3, the DNA is TGTGCCTGGAGGAGACAGGGCCCTACTGAAGCTTTCTTT. As protein: CAWRRQGPTEAFF.

V is TRBV11-2 and J is TRBJ2-4; TRBD2 matches at 9 bases. V was pared by 8 bases and J by 8 bases, with 13 bases of the junction left unmatched. Germline loops: CDR1 SGHAT, CDR2 FQNNGV. CDR3 length: 15 residues. The CDR3, as DNA: TGTGCCAGCCGCGGGGGGGGTTCCCGGTTTGACATTCAGTACTTC. Amino acid sequence: CASRGGGSRFDIQYF.

The rearrangement links TRBV24-1 to TRBJ1-5, with D unresolved. Trimming shortened V by 0 bases and J by 0 bases, and 8 bases separated the two germline ends. This CDR3 is 16 amino acids long. From germline, CDR1 is KGHDR and CDR2 SFDVKD. The CDR3, as DNA: TGTGCCACCAGTGATTTGCGGGGATATAGCAATCAGCCCCAGCATTTT. It specifies CATSDLRGYSNQPQHF.

This chain connects TRBV18 to TRBJ1-1; perhaps TRBD1 as D (5 bases). Germline CDR1 KGHSH, CDR2 LQKENI. The CDR3 runs to 16 residues. The germline V and J ends were trimmed by 3 bases and 1 base, with 15 bases remaining between them. The CDR3, as DNA: TGTGCCAGCTCACCCGGCCCACCCCAGGGGAACACTGAAGCTTTCTTT. Translated, it gives CASSPGPPQGNTEAFF. Full variable domain (rest looked up from reference TRBV18 and TRBJ1-1): NAGVMQNPRHLVRRRGQEARLRCSPMKGHSHVYWYRQLPEEGLKFMVYLQKENIIDESGMPKERFSAEFPKEGPSILRIQQVVRGDSAAYFCASSPGPPQGNTEAFFGQGTRLTVV.

This chain links TRBV30 with TRBJ1-5, with 7 bases lining up with TRBD1. This CDR3 region has 13 residues. V dropped 4 bases and J dropped 1; count of bases not matched to a gene: 1. The germline V gene has CDR1 GTSNPN and CDR2 SVGIG (reference sequence). The chain's CDR3 is CAWTGGSNQPQHF. The CDR3 DNA sequence: TGTGCCTGGACAGGGGGGAGCAATCAGCCCCAGCATTTT.

This chain links TRBV6-6 with TRBJ1-6; possibly TRBD1 for D (5 bases). The CDR3 is 14 amino acids. Germline V lookup: CDR1 MNHNY, CDR2 SVGAGI (reference sequence). The V end was cut by 2 bases, the J end by 12 bases, with 14 bases between. The CDR3 reads CASSYDRQYGPLHF. The CDR3 DNA sequence: TGTGCCAGCAGTTACGATAGACAGTACGGACCCCTCCACTTT.

J is TRBJ1-1 and V is TRBV4-2; D gene ambiguous. Trimming pared 1 base from V and 0 bases from J, leaving 15 bases between. Looked up from germline, CDR1 is LGHNA and CDR2 is YNFKEQ. This CDR3 has 17 residues. The chain's CDR3 is CASSQVGVGMMNTEAFF. The CDR3 region has the DNA TGTGCCAGCAGCCAAGTGGGAGTGGGGATGATGAACACTGAAGCTTTCTTT.

The chain links TRBV29-1 to TRBJ1-1; 11 bases fit TRBD1. Trimming took 7 bases from V and 4 from J; bases not matched to a gene: 14. Germline V gene sequence: CDR1 SQVTM, CDR2 ANQGSEA. The CDR3 covers 16 residues. The CDR3 region has the DNA TGCAGCGCCGCGGACAGGGGGCTCCGGGATATCACTGAAGCTTTCTTT. Residues: CSAADRGLRDITEAFF. Supplemented by reference TRBV29-1 and TRBJ1-1, the full variable domain reads SAVISQKPSRDICQRGTSLTIQCQVDSQVTMMFWYRQQPGQSLTLIATANQGSEATYESGFVIDKFPISRPNLTFSTLTVSNMSPEDSSIYLCSAADRGLRDITEAFFGQGTRLTVV.

This chain uses TRBV5-1 with TRBJ2-5; perhaps TRBD2 as D (5 bases). V was cut by 4 bases and J by 3 bases, with 16 bases left in between. The CDR3 sequence is 15 residues long. CDR1 is SGHRS and CDR2 is YFSETQ in the germline V gene. The CDR3 bases are TGCGCCAGCAGCCGGAGCTCGCCCGGGGAAGAGACCCAGTACTTC. Its translation is CASSRSSPGEETQYF.

The chain is built from TRBV19 and TRBJ1-6; 12 positions agree with TRBD1. The CDR3 runs 15 residues. V gave up 5 bases and J gave up 9 bases; unmatched junction bases: 5. The germline V gene has CDR1 LNHDA and CDR2 SQIVND (reference sequence). This chain's CDR3 is CASSPGTGGVSPLHF. The CDR3 DNA follows: TGTGCCAGTAGTCCGGGGACAGGGGGCGTTTCACCCCTCCACTTT.

This chain joins TRBV5-3 and TRBJ1-5; maybe TRBD1 (6 bases). TRBV5-3 is given ORF status, its function remaining uncertain. The CDR3 covers 13 residues. Trimming stripped 5 bases from V and 7 bases from J, with 13 bases between. The CDR3 is CARSFVGGQPQHF. The CDR3 DNA is TGTGCCAGAAGTTTCGTAGGGGGACAGCCCCAGCATTTT.

The V call is TRBV10-3, the J call TRBJ1-2; D remains unclear. V lost 0 bases to trimming and J lost 7 bases, with 9 bases between them. The CDR3 loop spans 13 amino acids. CDR1 and CDR2 from the germline V gene are ENHRY and SYGVKD. CDR3: CAISESTQFGYTF. The CDR3 bases are TGTGCCATCAGTGAGTCGACTCAGTTTGGCTACACCTTC.

The CDR3 bases are TGTGCCAGCAGCCCGGGACTAGATGCTGTTCAGTACTTC. It encodes CASSPGLDAVQYF. This chain links TRBV5-6 with TRBJ2-4; 8 bases map to TRBD2. Germline CDR1 reads SGHDT; CDR2 reads YYEEEE. V lost 4 bases, J lost 11 bases, and 8 bases stayed unmatched. The length of the CDR3 is 13 residues.